Described below is a single T cell receptor (beta chain) sequence and its context. This clonotype has ten or more counts. Its specific antigen is unknown. Base quality data are lacking; no much larger clone is found one base away. Stable Graves' hyperthyroidism was defined as the absence of progression to ophthalmopathy over 18 months of follow-up. Hyperthyroidism patients were newly diagnosed, had a disease duration of under 2 months, and were aged 18 to 65 years. Any patient with an uncontrolled infection, another autoimmune disease, pregnancy or lactation was excluded. Diagnoses were based on clinical symptoms, serum thyroxine and TRAb, thyroid ultrasound and orbital computed tomography. Ficoll-Paque density gradient centrifugation was used to isolate PBMCs from 8.5 to 10 ml of fresh peripheral blood. Total RNA was extracted using Trizol reagent, and RNA quality was assessed on an Agilent 2100 Bioanalyzer.

The data stem from a study of T cells in Graves' hyperthyroidism and ophthalmopathy (dated by TCRdb to between 2018 and 2020). Regarding the research as a whole: Peripheral blood samples were taken at initial diagnosis, before any treatment was given. A discovery cohort of roughly 100 patients, 43 with Graves' ophthalmopathy and about 60 with stable Graves' hyperthyroidism, was used to find distinguishing TCR V-J signatures. Whether ophthalmopathy could be predicted prospectively was tested in an independent validation cohort made up of approximately 19 hyperthyroidism patients plus 17 patients who later progressed to ophthalmopathy. The 85 to 100 discovery patients were divided at random into training and test sets in a 7:3 ratio. The study also compared thyroid tissue and blood T-cell repertoires from about six Graves' hyperthyroidism patients. After blood sampling, hyperthyroidism patients were treated with methimazole at a starting dose of 30 mg daily, and ophthalmopathy patients were treated with high-dose intravenous methylprednisolone. TCR Vbeta CDR3 sequencing of approximately 140 peripheral blood samples (under 45 ophthalmopathy, 75 hyperthyroidism and approximately 17 progressor patients) is reported in the paper.

The TCR beta CDR3 regions were amplified from the RNA transcripts. The TCR CDR3 was subjected to a first round of RT-PCR using the HTBI primer set and the Qiagen OneStep RT-PCR kit. The libraries were constructed in a second round of multiplex PCR and then size-selected and purified. Sequencing of the libraries was done on an Illumina HiSeq2000 using paired-end 100 bp reads. Regarding the original processing steps: SOAPnuke was used to process the raw data, removing reads that contained adapters or uncalled bases, had a mean Phred below 15, or lacked an exact match to the constant primer or identifier. High-quality paired reads were merged with COPE v1.2.5, and unique nucleotide sequences were defined as clonotypes. Clonotypes were aligned to IMGT TRBV, TRBD and TRBJ reference segments using MiTCR v1.1. The analysis included only V-J combinations with a frequency above 0.0001, which together covered around 99% of the repertoires. The TCS score was defined as the ratio of F50 (clonal expansion) to E x V (chaos), calculated using BLOSUM62-based TCRdist between CDR3 peptides within each V-J. Welch's t-statistics and random forest reduced around 510 V-J features to 10 to 15, which were used in a naive Bayes classifier (R e1071). TCRdb reprocessing: public reads trimmed at Q25 with fastp, clones called with MiXCR, in-frame beta chains kept. Each CDR3 protein appears once, grouped with its most common genes and DNA. None of the V and J calls come from the authors' own analysis; TCRdb made them. For this sample the table gives about 480,000 distinct CDR3 sequences, of which approximately 14% were detected only once. Around a sixth of the sample is taken by the ten largest.

Beyond this particular receptor, the publication reports: Most expanded thyroid clonotypes (frequency above 0.001) were also detected in blood, suggesting blood repertoires may reflect thyroid immune responses. In cross-validation, a model built on a 13 V-J signature told ophthalmopathy apart from stable hyperthyroidism with less than 90% sensitivity and about 81% specificity, and in testing the same model reached 80%/75%. No statistical method was used to set the sample size in advance, and investigators knew the group allocation. In validation, the model predicted progression to ophthalmopathy a median of roughly 6.5 months before onset, with over 60% sensitivity and around 76% specificity.

Via the germline V gene, CDR1 is SGHTA and CDR2 FQGNSA. From cysteine to phenylalanine, the CDR3 is 13 amino acids long. The retained sequence is limited to the CDR3, 39 bases, with the frame set at the first base. Cut back by 5 bases and 5 bases, the V and J ends lie 13 bases apart. The sequence came from a young woman with Graves' hyperthyroidism. Specimen: blood. The V gene is TRBV7-2 and the J gene is TRBJ2-7; the D gene is perhaps TRBD2, from 6 matching bases. The CDR3 protein is CASSRDSLNEQYF. In nucleotides, the sequence is TGTGCCAGCAGCAGGGACTCTCTGAACGAGCAGTACTTC.